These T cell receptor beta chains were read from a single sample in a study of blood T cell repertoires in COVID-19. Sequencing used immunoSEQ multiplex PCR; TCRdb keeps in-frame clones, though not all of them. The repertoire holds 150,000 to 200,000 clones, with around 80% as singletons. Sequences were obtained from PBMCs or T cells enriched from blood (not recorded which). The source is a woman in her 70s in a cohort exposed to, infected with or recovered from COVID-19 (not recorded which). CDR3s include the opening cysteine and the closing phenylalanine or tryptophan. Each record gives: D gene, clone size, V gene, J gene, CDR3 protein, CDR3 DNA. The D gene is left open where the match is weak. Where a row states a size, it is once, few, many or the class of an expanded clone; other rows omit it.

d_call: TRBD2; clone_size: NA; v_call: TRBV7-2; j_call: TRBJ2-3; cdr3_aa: CASSPRLSGRSDTQYF; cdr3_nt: TGTGCCAGCAGCCCACGCTTGAGCGGGAGGTCAGATACGCAGTATTTT
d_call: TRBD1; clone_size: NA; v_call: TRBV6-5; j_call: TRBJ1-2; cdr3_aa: CASSFPGTGRLGAF; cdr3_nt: TGTGCCAGCAGTTTTCCCGGGACAGGGAGGTTAGGGGCCTTC
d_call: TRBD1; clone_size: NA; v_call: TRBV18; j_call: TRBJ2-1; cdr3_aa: CASSPPGQGSYNEQFF; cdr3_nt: TGTGCCAGCTCACCACCGGGACAGGGGTCCTACAATGAGCAGTTCTTC
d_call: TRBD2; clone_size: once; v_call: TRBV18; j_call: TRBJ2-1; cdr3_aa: CASSPAGGSEQFF; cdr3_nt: TGTGCCAGCTCACCCGCGGGGGGCAGTGAGCAGTTCTTC
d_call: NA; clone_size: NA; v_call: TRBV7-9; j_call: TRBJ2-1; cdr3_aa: CASSRTGYNEQFF; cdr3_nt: TGTGCCAGCAGCCGAACAGGGTACAATGAGCAGTTCTTC
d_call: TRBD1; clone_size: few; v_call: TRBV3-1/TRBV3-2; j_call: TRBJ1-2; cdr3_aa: CASSQHDRGAHGYTF; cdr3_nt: TGTGCCAGCAGCCAACATGACAGGGGGGCCCATGGCTACACCTTC
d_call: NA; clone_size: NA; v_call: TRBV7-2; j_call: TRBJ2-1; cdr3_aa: CASSLDSSYNEQFF; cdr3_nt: TGTGCCAGCAGCCTAGATAGCTCCTACAATGAGCAGTTCTTC
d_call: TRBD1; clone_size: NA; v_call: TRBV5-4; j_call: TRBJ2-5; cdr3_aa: CASSYRTGISETQYF; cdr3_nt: TGTGCCAGCAGCTACCGGACAGGGATTTCAGAGACCCAGTACTTC
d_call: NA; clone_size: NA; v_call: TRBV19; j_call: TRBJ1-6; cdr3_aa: CASSDPETDHSYNSPLHF; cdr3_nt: TGTGCCAGTAGTGACCCCGAGACAGACCACTCCTATAATTCACCCCTCCACTTT
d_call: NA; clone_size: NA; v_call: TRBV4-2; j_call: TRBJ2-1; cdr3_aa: CASSQGSYGEQFF; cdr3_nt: TGTGCCAGCAGCCAGGGGAGTTATGGTGAGCAGTTCTTC
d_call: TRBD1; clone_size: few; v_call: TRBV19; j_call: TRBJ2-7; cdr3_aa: CASCQTYSRQGNYEQYF; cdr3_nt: TGTGCCAGTTGTCAGACTTATTCGAGACAGGGAAACTACGAGCAGTACTTC
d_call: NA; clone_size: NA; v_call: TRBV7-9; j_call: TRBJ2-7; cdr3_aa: CASSLERTASGGWQYF; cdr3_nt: TGTGCCAGCAGCTTAGAGAGGACAGCTTCAGGCGGTTGGCAGTACTTC
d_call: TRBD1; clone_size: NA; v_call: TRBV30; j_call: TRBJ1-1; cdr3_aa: CAWLSWTGSTEAFF; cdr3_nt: TGTGCCTGGCTCTCCTGGACAGGGAGCACTGAAGCTTTCTTT
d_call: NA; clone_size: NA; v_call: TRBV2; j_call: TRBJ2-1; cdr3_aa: CASTRVGEQFF; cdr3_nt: TGTGCCAGCACACGAGTCGGTGAGCAGTTCTTC
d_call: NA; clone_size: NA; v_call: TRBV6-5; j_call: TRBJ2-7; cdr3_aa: CASSSGGRVGYEQYF; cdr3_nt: TGTGCCAGCTCTTCCGGCGGCAGGGTGGGCTACGAGCAGTACTTC
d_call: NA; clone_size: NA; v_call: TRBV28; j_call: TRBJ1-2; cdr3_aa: CASSLFRYGDYGYTF; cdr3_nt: TGTGCCAGCAGTCTATTCCGATACGGGGACTATGGCTACACCTTC
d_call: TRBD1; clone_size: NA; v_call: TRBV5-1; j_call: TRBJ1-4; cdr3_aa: CASSSGQATNEKLFF; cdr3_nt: TGCGCCAGCAGCTCCGGACAGGCAACTAATGAAAAACTGTTTTTT
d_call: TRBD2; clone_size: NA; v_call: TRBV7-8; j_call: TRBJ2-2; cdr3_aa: CASSPPKGQGGMAGELFF; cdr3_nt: TGTGCCAGCAGCCCCCCGAAGGGGCAGGGAGGGATGGCCGGGGAGCTGTTTTTT
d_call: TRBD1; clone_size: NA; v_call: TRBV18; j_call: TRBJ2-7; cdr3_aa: CASSPGTAYEQYF; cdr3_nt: TGTGCCAGCTCACCCGGGACAGCCTACGAGCAGTACTTC
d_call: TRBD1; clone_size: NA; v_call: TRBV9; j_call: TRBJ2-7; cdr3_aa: CASSVGTGGFYEQYF; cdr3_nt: TGTGCCAGCAGCGTGGGGACAGGGGGCTTTTACGAGCAGTACTTC
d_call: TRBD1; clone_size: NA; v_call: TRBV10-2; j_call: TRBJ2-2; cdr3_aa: CASREGRDRGTGELFF; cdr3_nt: TGCGCCAGCAGGGAGGGGAGAGACAGGGGCACCGGGGAGCTGTTTTTT
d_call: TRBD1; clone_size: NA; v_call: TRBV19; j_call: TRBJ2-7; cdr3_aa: CASIATGGSGEQYF; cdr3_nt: TGTGCCAGTATCGCGACAGGGGGCAGTGGCGAGCAGTACTTC
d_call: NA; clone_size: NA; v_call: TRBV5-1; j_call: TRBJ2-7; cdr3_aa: CASSPQGLYEQYF; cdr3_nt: TGCGCCAGCAGCCCGCAGGGTCTCTACGAGCAGTACTTC
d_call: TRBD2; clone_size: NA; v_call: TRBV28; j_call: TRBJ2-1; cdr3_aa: CASSLGSAGGQQFF; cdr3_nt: TGTGCCAGCAGTTTGGGGTCGGCGGGAGGCCAGCAGTTCTTC
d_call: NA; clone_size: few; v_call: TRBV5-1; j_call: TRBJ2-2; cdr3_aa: CASTRSGYRTGELFF; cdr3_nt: TGCGCCAGCACCCGATCGGGGTACCGCACCGGGGAGCTGTTTTTT
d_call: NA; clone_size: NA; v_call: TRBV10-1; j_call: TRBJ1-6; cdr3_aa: CASSVGVNSPLHF; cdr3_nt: TGCGCCAGCAGTGTAGGGGTTAATTCACCCCTCCACTTT
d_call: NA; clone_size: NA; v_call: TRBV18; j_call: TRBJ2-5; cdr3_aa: CASSPPLAVQETQYF; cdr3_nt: TGTGCCAGCTCACCCCCATTGGCGGTTCAAGAGACCCAGTACTTC
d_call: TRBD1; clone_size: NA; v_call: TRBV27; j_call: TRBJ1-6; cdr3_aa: CASSPRSPGQGNSPLHF; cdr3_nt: TGTGCCAGCAGTCCGCGGAGTCCGGGACAGGGAAATTCACCCCTCCACTTT
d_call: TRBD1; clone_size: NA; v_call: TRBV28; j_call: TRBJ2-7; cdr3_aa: CASSLIYRGSYEQYF; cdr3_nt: TGTGCCAGCAGTTTAATTTACAGGGGGAGTTACGAGCAGTACTTC
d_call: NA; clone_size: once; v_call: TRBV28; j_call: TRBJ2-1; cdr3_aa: CASSPSYNEQFF; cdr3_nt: TGTGCCAGCAGTCCTTCCTACAATGAGCAGTTCTTC
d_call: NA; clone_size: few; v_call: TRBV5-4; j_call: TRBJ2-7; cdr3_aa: CASSYTYEQYF; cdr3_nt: TGTGCCAGCAGTTATACCTACGAGCAGTACTTC
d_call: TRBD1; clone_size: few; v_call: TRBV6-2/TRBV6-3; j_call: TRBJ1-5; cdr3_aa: CASSYSGQLSNQPQHF; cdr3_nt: TGTGCCAGCAGTTACTCGGGACAGCTTAGCAATCAGCCCCAGCATTTT
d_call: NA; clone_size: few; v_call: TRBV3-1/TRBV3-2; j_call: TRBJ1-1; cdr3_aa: CASSPKDKGIRGLNTEAFF; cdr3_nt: TGTGCCAGCAGTCCAAAAGATAAGGGGATCAGGGGCCTCAACACTGAAGCTTTCTTT
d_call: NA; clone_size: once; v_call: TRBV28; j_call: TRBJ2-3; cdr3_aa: CASSFGHNRDSSTDTQYF; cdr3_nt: TGTGCCAGCAGTTTCGGCCACAACAGGGATTCTAGCACAGATACGCAGTATTTT
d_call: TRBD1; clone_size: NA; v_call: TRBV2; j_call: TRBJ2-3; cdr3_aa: CASRDDRGVTDTQYF; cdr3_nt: TGTGCCAGCAGGGACGACAGGGGAGTCACAGATACGCAGTATTTT
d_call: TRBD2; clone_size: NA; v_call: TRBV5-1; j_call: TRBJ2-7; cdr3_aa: CASSLGKGLAEGRAYEQYF; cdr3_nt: TGCGCCAGCAGCTTGGGGAAGGGACTAGCGGAAGGCCGGGCCTACGAGCAGTACTTC
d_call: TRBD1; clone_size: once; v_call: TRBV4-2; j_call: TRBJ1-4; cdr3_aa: CASSQDGDSHATNEKLFF; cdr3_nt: TGTGCCAGCAGCCAAGACGGGGACAGCCATGCAACTAATGAAAAACTGTTTTTT
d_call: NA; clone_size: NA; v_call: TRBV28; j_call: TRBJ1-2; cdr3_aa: CASSSTATGWDYGYTF; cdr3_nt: TGTGCCAGCAGTAGCACCGCGACCGGGTGGGACTATGGCTACACCTTC
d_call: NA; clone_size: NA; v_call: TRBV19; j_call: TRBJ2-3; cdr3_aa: CASSTTNPTATSTDTQYF; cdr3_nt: TGTGCCAGTAGTACAACCAACCCGACAGCCACTAGCACAGATACGCAGTATTTT
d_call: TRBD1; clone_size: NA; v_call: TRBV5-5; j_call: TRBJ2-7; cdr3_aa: CASSLRTGSYEQYF; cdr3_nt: TGTGCCAGCAGCCTACGGACAGGTTCCTACGAGCAGTACTTC
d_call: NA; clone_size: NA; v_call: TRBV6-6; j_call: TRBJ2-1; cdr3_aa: CASSPGRSRASEYNEQFF; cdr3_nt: TGTGCCAGCAGTCCCGGAAGGAGTAGGGCTAGCGAGTACAATGAGCAGTTCTTC
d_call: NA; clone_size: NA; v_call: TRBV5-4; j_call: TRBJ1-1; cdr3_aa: CASSLAGRLGAEAFF; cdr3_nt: TGTGCCAGCAGCTTGGCCGGGCGGCTAGGGGCTGAAGCTTTCTTT
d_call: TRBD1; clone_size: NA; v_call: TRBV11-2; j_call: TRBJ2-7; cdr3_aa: CASSLGTGNYEQYF; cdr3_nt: TGTGCCAGCAGCTTAGGGACAGGGAACTACGAGCAGTACTTC
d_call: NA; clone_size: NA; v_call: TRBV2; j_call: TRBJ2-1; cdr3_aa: CASSDSGAYNEQFF; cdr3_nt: TGTGCCAGCAGTGACTCGGGGGCCTACAATGAGCAGTTCTTC
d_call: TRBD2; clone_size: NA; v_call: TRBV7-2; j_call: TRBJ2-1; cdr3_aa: CASSSSGGTYNEQFF; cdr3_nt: TGTGCCAGCAGCTCCTCGGGAGGGACCTACAATGAGCAGTTCTTC
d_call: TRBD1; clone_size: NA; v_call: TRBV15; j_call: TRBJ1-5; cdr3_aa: CATSSLTGSNQPQHF; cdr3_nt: TGTGCCACCAGCAGCCTGACAGGGAGTAATCAGCCCCAGCATTTT
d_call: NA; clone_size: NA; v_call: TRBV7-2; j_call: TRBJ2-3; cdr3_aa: CASSLAPSLGRDTQYF; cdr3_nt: TGTGCCAGCAGCTTAGCCCCGAGCCTAGGAAGAGATACGCAGTATTTT
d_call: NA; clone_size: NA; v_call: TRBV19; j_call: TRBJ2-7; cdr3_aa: CASSIRLAILSDEQYF; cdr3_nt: TGTGCCAGTAGTATAAGGCTAGCGATCCTCTCGGACGAGCAGTACTTC
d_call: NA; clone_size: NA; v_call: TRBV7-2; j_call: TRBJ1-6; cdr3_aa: CASSPFAGVNNSPLHF; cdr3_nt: TGTGCCAGCAGTCCTTTTGCAGGGGTTAATAATTCACCCCTCCACTTT
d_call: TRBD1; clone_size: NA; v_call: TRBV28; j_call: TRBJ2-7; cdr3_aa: CATLGGDRASYEQYF; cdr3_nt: TGTGCTACCCTCGGAGGGGACAGGGCTTCCTACGAGCAGTACTTC
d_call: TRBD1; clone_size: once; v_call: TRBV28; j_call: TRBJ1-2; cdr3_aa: CASSLYLPGTVGYGYTF; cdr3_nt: TGTGCCAGCAGTTTATATCTTCCCGGGACAGTGGGCTATGGCTACACCTTC
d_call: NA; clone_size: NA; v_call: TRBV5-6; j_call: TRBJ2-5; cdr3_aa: CASSFGREETQYF; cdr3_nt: TGTGCCAGCAGCTTTGGGCGCGAAGAGACCCAGTACTTC
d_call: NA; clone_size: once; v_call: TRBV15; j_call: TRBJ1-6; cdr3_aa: CATSRGEGLGNSPLHF; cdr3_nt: TGTGCCACCAGCAGAGGGGAGGGACTGGGAAATTCACCCCTCCACTTT
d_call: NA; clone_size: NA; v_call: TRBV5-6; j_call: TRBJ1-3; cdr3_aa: CASSLIGVPDSGNTIYF; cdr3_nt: TGTGCCAGCAGCTTGATAGGGGTCCCAGACTCTGGAAACACCATATATTTT
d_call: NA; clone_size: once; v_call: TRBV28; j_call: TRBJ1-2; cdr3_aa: CASSFNGLYGYTF; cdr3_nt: TGTGCCAGCAGTTTTAACGGTTTATATGGCTACACCTTC
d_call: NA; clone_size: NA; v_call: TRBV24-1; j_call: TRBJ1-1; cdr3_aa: CATSDAGGNTEAFF; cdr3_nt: TGTGCCACCAGTGATGCGGGGGGGAACACTGAAGCTTTCTTT